This T cell receptor beta chain was sequenced for a study of cytomegalovirus exposure and HLA in healthy donors (dated by TCRdb to 2017 to 2019). Concerning the study at large: An earlier analysis of some 550 of the donors reported approximately 270 Gb of sequence data and more than 90 million unique TCR beta sequences from 190 million or so T cells. In a later analysis, previously published TCR beta repertoires from hundreds of donors were re-analyzed and high-resolution HLA genotyping was added so that TCR occurrence patterns could be studied. Around 320 gigabases of sequencing data and some 85 million unique TCR sequences were included in an early release covering 550 to 650 HLA-typed donors. Of the 398 genotyped donors, roughly 85% fell in the genetic ancestry cluster associated with self-reported Caucasian donors. The study used immunosequencing to profile the T cell repertoires of 666 subjects and linked those repertoires to cytomegalovirus serostatus. HLA typing included class I and class II loci at four-digit resolution. Besides the first cohort of approximately 710 subjects, a separate validation cohort made up of 95 to 150 different subjects was used. Four to six DR-DQ haplotypes were handled as single units for association and clustering because linkage in the cohort was strong. Typing coverage differed by locus: A, B, C, DRB1 and DQB1 were typed in about 620-640 donors, DQA1 in around 500, DPA1 in some 610, and DPB1 in just under 480. Genome-wide SNP genotypes for about 55% of the roughly 670 donors were used in a later genetic analysis, which treated that subset as a discovery cohort. Donor age, sex, ethnicity and CMV serostatus were compiled together with the repertoire data. An earlier analysis of around 580 of the donors used high-throughput TCR beta sequencing to judge whether each TCR beta V gene segment behaved as functional or pseudogenic. High-throughput TCR immunosequencing, statistical association of individual TCRs with disease status, and machine learning were combined to predict cytomegalovirus infection status. The study aimed to test whether cataloging public T cell receptors could reveal signatures of past pathogen exposure. Rather than using new phenotypic data, the later analysis identified candidate immune exposures from TCR beta sequences and from how often those sequences occurred across donors. On average, over 200,000 unique TCR beta nucleotide sequences were sequenced per donor among 350 to 400 genotyped donors of the cohort, with approximately 18% of those sequences being non-productive. Every discovery cohort repertoire had been produced on one sequencing platform. Broad study findings and their caveats: In a later analysis, the rate of TCR association differed among HLA loci, with DRB1 alleles having the most associated TCRs and HLA-C alleles having the fewest. At a false discovery rate of 0.05, a later analysis linked around 15,000 TCR beta sequences to specific HLA alleles. A further reported finding was that TCR beta sequences accurately predicted the HLA-A and HLA-B alleles for most subjects in the first cohort. Because HLA typing was unavailable for some donors at each locus, only the typed subset was used in association tests. A later analysis found that most CMV-associated TCR beta chains appeared HLA-restricted, with HLA associations seemingly driven largely by CMV exposure. In both the original and validation cohorts, the classifier was reported to diagnose cytomegalovirus status with high specificity and sensitivity. Assigning TCR associations to individual alleles was difficult when HLA alleles, especially DR and DQ, strongly co-occurred. The study gave a list of over 150 TCR beta chains associated with cytomegalovirus. Broadly in line with IMGT annotations, most TCR beta V segments showed up in productive rearrangements about 90% or about 30% of the time in an earlier analysis of a few hundred of the donors. Most TCR sequences were seen in very few donors, while some public TCRs were found in many individuals. In vitro tests confirmed that three of the cytomegalovirus-associated TCR beta chains recognize cytomegalovirus antigens. Because the 87-base-pair reads could not distinguish some IMGT-functional V segments, including TRBV6-2 and TRBV6-3, those segments were excluded. The earlier analysis of some 560 of the donors excluded some 16 rarely observed V segments, including chromosome 9 orphons, because counts were too low. In a later genetic analysis, a missense DCLRE1C variant was associated with V-gene and J-gene trimming of TCR beta chains, and the association was replicated in an independent cohort. A group of highly shared sequence variants was considered likely to be a technical artifact of the sequencing pipeline. Presence/absence analyses assumed roughly uniform sequencing depth across donors, an assumption that may not hold. In a later genetic analysis, fewer N-insertions in productive TCRs were reported among donors in an Asian-associated ancestry cluster than the approximately 710-donor mean. Correlated functional status among segregating V segments might reflect linkage disequilibrium, but an unknown experimental factor could not be ruled out. Several of the top co-occurrence clusters appeared to be linked to parvovirus B19, influenza, CMV and Epstein-Barr virus, according to a later analysis. In this cohort, only TCR beta chains were sequenced, and detectable features were limited by the absence of alpha or paired-chain data. A later analysis found that HLA-associated TCR beta chains were more clonally expanded and had lower generation probabilities than equally common non-associated chains. Immune exposure information for the cohort was limited to CMV serostatus. The authors suggested that the approach could potentially be extended to other disease states and immunological phenotypes.

Spanning cysteine to phenylalanine, the CDR3 consists of 16 amino acids. CDR3 DNA is the only sequence kept; it has 48 bases, read in frame from the first base. Trimming accounts for 4 bases at V and 0 bases at J, while the number of junction bases matched to no gene is 3. The germline V gene yields MNHEY for CDR1 and SVGAGI for CDR2. With regard to this clone: The specificity of this receptor is unknown.

The cohort comprised more than 550 healthy bone marrow donors. Cohort members were all nominally healthy when sampled, although unrecorded immune exposures were likely present. The donor was CMV seronegative and belonged to the group of under 400 seronegative cohort members. A peripheral blood sample was collected from each donor, and TCR beta sequencing was performed on peripheral blood mononuclear cells. The Qiagen DNeasy Blood Extraction Kit was used to extract genomic DNA from the blood cell samples. Libraries came from the immunoSEQ multiplex PCR assay. The multiplex PCR relied on a mix of 60 forward primers for TCR Vbeta segments and 13 reverse primers for TCR Jbeta segments. A multiplex PCR assay on genomic DNA amplified the CDR3 region of rearranged TCR beta genes. Amplified TCR beta libraries were sequenced as 87-base-pair reads on the Illumina HiSeq System. As for how the authors treated the data: Across the 700 or so repertoires, a later analysis counted tens of millions of unique TCR beta chains, approximately 10 million of which were shared by at least two donors. Raw reads were error-corrected and collapsed into unique sequences with a nearest-neighbor algorithm that merged closely related sequences to remove PCR and sequencing errors. CDR3 sequences were aligned to IMGT reference sequences to assign V, D and J gene segments. For a sequence to be retained, a match of at least six nucleotides was required to both a V gene segment and a J gene segment. A rearrangement counted as productive if the CDR3 had no stop codons and remained in frame with V and J, and every other rearrangement counted as non-productive. Following IMGT convention, CDR3 was defined as the stretch from the second conserved V-encoded cysteine to the conserved J-encoded phenylalanine. In an earlier analysis of roughly 580 of the donors, sequences lacking an unambiguous match to a single V gene segment were excluded. In an earlier analysis of several hundred of the donors, V segments were called functional above 56.7% productive rearrangements and were called segregating when the between-donor standard deviation exceeded 5%. A statistical classification framework was built to diagnose cytomegalovirus status from the catalog of TCR beta chain sequences. V and J gene assignment, in a later analysis, came from comparing TCR nucleotide sequences with IMGT/GENE-DB human TR gene sequences. In a later analysis, CDR3 sequences and most-parsimonious VDJ recombination scenarios were assigned using the TCRdist pipeline. In a later analysis, each TCR beta chain was defined by its CDR3 amino acid sequence together with its V-gene family, and reads lacking a unique V-gene family were excluded. In a later analysis, approximately 590 highly shared, low-generation-probability nucleotide sequences were removed to address suspected cross-contamination and a sequencing artifact. In a later analysis, a clonal expansion index for each public chain was calculated from normalized within-repertoire ranks of inferred template counts. In a later analysis, generation probabilities were computed with a VDJ recombination model fitted to out-of-frame rearrangements, and the resulting probabilities were checked against IGoR. Hypergeometric tests were used in a later analysis to score TCR-TCR, TCR-HLA and TCR-CMV co-occurrence, with a repertoire-size bias correction applied to the TCR pairs. In a later analysis, false discovery rates were estimated by permuting HLA or CMV assignments 20 times. In a later analysis, co-occurring TCRs were grouped using DBSCAN, and TCRdist sequence similarity was added for clustering within HLA-allele-positive subsets. Co-occurrence clustering excluded repertoires with fewer than 30,000 or more than 120,000 public chains, plus five with anomalous nucleotide sharing. The immuneACCESS repertoire file appears here via TCRdb, limited to in-frame rearrangements. These files lack a portion of the clones; in checked studies, under half of the deficit traces to unresolved V genes, and the cause of the others is not known. For V, J and clone size, that table is used; D and trimming come from the DNA. The data table for this sample lists more than 40,000 clones. The biggest ten clones account for about 2.2% of the sample.

The sequence derives from a female donor in good health and CMV-seronegative. The rearrangement joined TRBV6-5 to TRBJ1-3; a stretch of 10 junction bases matches TRBD1. The sequenced sample consisted of PBMCs. The DNA sequence is given as TGTGCCAGCAGTTCCGGGACAGGGGACTCTGGAAACACCATATATTTT. Its protein is CASSSGTGDSGNTIYF.